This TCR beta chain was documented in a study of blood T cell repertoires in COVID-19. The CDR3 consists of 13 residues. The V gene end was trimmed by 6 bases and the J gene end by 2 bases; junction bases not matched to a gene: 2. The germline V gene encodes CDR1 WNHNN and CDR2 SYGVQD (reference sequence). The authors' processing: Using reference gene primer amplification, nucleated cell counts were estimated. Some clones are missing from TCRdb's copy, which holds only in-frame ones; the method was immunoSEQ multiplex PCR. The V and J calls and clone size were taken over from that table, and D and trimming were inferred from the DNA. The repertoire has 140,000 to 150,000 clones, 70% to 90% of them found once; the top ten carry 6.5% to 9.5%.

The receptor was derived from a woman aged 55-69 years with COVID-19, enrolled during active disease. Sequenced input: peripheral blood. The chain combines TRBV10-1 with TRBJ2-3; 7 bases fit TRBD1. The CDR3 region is CASSTGVTDTQYF. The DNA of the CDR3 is TGCGCCAGCAGCACAGGGGTCACAGATACGCAGTATTTT.